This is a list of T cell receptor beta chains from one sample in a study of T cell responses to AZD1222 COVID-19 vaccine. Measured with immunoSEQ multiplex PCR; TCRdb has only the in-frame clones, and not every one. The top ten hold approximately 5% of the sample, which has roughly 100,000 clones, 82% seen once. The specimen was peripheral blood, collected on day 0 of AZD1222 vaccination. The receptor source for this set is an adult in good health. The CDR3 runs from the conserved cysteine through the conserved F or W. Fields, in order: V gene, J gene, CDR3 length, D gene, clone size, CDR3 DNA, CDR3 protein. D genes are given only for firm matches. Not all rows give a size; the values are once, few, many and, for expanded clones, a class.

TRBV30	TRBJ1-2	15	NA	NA	TGTGCCTGGAGTAAGTTTAAAGCCGCACCCTATGGCTACACCTTC	CAWSKFKAAPYGYTF
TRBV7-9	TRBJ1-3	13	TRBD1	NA	TGTGCCAGCAGCGCGGGACAGGGAAACACCATATATTTT	CASSAGQGNTIYF
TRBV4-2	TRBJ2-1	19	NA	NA	TGTGCCAGCAGCCTACTACAGGAAAGCTTGGGGAGCTCCTACAATGAGCAGTTCTTC	CASSLLQESLGSSYNEQFF
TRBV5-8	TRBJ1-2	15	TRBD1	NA	TGTGCCAGCAGCTTGGAGACAGGGAAATACCGTGGCTACACCTTC	CASSLETGKYRGYTF
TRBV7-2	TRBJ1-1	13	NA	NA	TGTGCCAGCAGCTTAAGTTGGGGCACTGAAGCTTTCTTT	CASSLSWGTEAFF
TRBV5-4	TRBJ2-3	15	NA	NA	TGTGCCAGCAGCTCCATCGGAATCACATCCGATACGCAGTATTTT	CASSSIGITSDTQYF
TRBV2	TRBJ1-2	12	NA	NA	TGTGCCAGCAGTGAAGCCCAGGATGGCTACACCTTC	CASSEAQDGYTF
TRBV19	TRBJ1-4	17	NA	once	TGTGCCAGTAGTAGAGGAGCCACCATAACAACTAATGAAAAACTGTTTTTT	CASSRGATITTNEKLFF
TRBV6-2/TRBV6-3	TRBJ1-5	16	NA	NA	TGTGCCAGCAGCCGCACCTTAAGGCAGAGCAATCAGCCCCAGCATTTT	CASSRTLRQSNQPQHF
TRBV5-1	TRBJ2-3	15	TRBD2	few	TGCGCCAGCAGCTTACGGGGGGTGAGCACAGATACGCAGTATTTT	CASSLRGVSTDTQYF
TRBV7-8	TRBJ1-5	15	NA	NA	TGTGCCAGCAGCTGGCATCGGTGGGGCAATCAGCCCCAGCATTTT	CASSWHRWGNQPQHF
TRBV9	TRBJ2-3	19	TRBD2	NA	TGTGCCAGCAGCGACCCCACTCGACTAGCGGGGGGACACACAGATACGCAGTATTTT	CASSDPTRLAGGHTDTQYF
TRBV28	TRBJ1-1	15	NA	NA	TGTGCCAGCAGTCAGACGCAGCTAGTTAACACTGAAGCTTTCTTT	CASSQTQLVNTEAFF
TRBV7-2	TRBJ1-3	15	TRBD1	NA	TGTGCCAGCAGCCTAGAGACAGGGTTGGGATACACCATATATTTT	CASSLETGLGYTIYF
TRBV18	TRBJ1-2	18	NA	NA	TGTGCCAGCTCACCGCTTAGAGGAAAAGGACAGACTTACTATGGCTACACCTTC	CASSPLRGKGQTYYGYTF
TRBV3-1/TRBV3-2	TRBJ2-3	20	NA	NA	TGTGCCAGCAGCCAAGTCATTCTTCGGGCGCCTGGTCACGGCACAGATACGCAGTATTTT	CASSQVILRAPGHGTDTQYF
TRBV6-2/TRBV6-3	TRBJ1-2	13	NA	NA	TGTGCCAGCAGTTATCGGGCAGGGGACGGCTACACCTTC	CASSYRAGDGYTF
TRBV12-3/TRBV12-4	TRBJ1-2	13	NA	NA	TGTGCCAGCAGTTTGGACCGGGGAGGGGGCTACACCTTC	CASSLDRGGGYTF
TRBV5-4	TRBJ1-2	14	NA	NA	TGTGCCAGCAGCTTGGGAACAGGAACCTATGGCTACACCTTC	CASSLGTGTYGYTF
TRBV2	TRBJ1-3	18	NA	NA	TGTGCCAGCAGTGAAGCGCGTTGGCAGGGGTCCTCTGGAAACACCATATATTTT	CASSEARWQGSSGNTIYF
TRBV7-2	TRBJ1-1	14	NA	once	TGTGCCAGCAGCCAAGCTGGGGGGAACACTGAAGCTTTCTTT	CASSQAGGNTEAFF
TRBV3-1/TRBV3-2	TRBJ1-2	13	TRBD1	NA	TGTGCCAGCAGCGGGACAGTCCTCTATGGCTACACCTTC	CASSGTVLYGYTF
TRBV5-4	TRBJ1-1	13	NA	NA	TGTGCCAGCAGCAGGGATGGGGGGACTGAAGCTTTCTTT	CASSRDGGTEAFF
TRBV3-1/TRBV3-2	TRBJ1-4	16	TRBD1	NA	TGTGCCAGCAGCCACGCCCAGGACAGGGGGAACGAAAAACTGTTTTTT	CASSHAQDRGNEKLFF
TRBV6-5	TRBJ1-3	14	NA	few	TGTGCCAGTACAAGGGGGGGCTCTGGAAACACCATATATTTT	CASTRGGSGNTIYF
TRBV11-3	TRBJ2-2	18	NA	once	TGTGCCAGCAGCCTCGGAGGGTACGGGACAGAGAACACCGGGGAGCTGTTTTTT	CASSLGGYGTENTGELFF
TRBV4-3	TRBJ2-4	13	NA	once	TGCGCCAGCAGCCAGGACAGAAAAAACATTCAGTACTTC	CASSQDRKNIQYF
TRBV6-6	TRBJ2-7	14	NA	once	TGTGCCAGCTCCCAGCCCTCCGACGGCTACGAGCAGTACTTC	CASSQPSDGYEQYF
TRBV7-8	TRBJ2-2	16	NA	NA	TGTGCCAGCAGCCTAATTGTCGGGGTAAACACCGGGGAGCTGTTTTTT	CASSLIVGVNTGELFF
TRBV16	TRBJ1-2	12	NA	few	TGTGCCAGCAGCCAATCGCGTGCAGGCTACACCTTC	CASSQSRAGYTF
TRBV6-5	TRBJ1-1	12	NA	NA	TGTGCCAGCAGTAGGGGTGAGACTGAAGCTTTCTTT	CASSRGETEAFF
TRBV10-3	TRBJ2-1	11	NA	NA	TGTGCCATCAGAGTTTACAATGAGCAGTTCTTC	CAIRVYNEQFF
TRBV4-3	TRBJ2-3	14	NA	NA	TGCGCCAGCAGCCTCCTGAACCCCTCAGATACGCAGTATTTT	CASSLLNPSDTQYF
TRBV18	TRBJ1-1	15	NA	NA	TGTGCCAGCTCGTCAAGGACAGCCTGGAACACTGAAGCTTTCTTT	CASSSRTAWNTEAFF
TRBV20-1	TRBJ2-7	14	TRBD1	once	TGCAGTGCTAGTACAGTGACAGGGGACCTCGAGCAGTACTTC	CSASTVTGDLEQYF
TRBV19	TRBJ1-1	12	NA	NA	TGTGCCAGTAGTATAGACTACGAGGAAGCTTTCTTT	CASSIDYEEAFF